The rows below give T cell receptor beta chains drawn from one sample of a study of blood T cell repertoires in COVID-19. The repertoire was sequenced with immunoSEQ multiplex PCR; TCRdb's copy has only in-frame clones and lacks some. This sample has some 200,000 clones, with roughly four fifths found just once. Sequencing was carried out using PBMCs or T cells enriched from blood (not recorded which). The source of these receptors is a man aged 40-49 years who had recovered from COVID-19. CDR3s include the opening cysteine and the closing phenylalanine or tryptophan. D genes are given only for firm matches. Size is omitted from some rows. Given values are once, few, many or a class for expanded clones.

length: 14
V: TRBV6-5
D: .
J: TRBJ1-5
size: .
CDR3: CASSQGYSNQPQHF
DNA: TGTGCCAGCAGTCAGGGATATAGCAATCAGCCCCAGCATTTT

length: 13
V: TRBV29-1
D: .
J: TRBJ2-7
size: few
CDR3: CSVLRDTWGEQYF
DNA: TGCAGCGTTCTCCGGGACACCTGGGGCGAGCAGTACTTC

length: 14
V: TRBV9
D: TRBD1
J: TRBJ2-7
size: few
CDR3: CASSATGTFYEQYF
DNA: TGTGCCAGCAGCGCGACAGGGACATTCTACGAGCAGTACTTC

length: 14
V: TRBV6-5
D: TRBD1
J: TRBJ1-2
size: .
CDR3: CASSLGQAMYGYTF
DNA: TGTGCCAGCAGCCTAGGACAGGCGATGTATGGCTACACCTTC

length: 15
V: TRBV6-5
D: TRBD2
J: TRBJ2-5
size: .
CDR3: CASSLGLAGYETQYF
DNA: TGTGCCAGCAGCCTGGGGCTAGCGGGGTACGAGACCCAGTACTTC

length: 13
V: TRBV7-2
D: .
J: TRBJ1-2
size: .
CDR3: CASSHTRDYGYTF
DNA: TGTGCCAGCAGTCATACTAGGGACTATGGCTACACCTTC

length: 14
V: TRBV2
D: .
J: TRBJ1-1
size: .
CDR3: CASSEMLEVTEAFF
DNA: TGTGCCAGCAGTGAAATGTTGGAGGTCACTGAAGCTTTCTTT

length: 12
V: TRBV7-6
D: .
J: TRBJ1-1
size: .
CDR3: CASKGQNTEAFF
DNA: TGTGCCAGCAAGGGACAAAACACTGAAGCTTTCTTT

length: 13
V: TRBV6-6
D: .
J: TRBJ2-7
size: .
CDR3: CASSYEHYYEQYF
DNA: TGTGCCAGCAGTTACGAACACTACTACGAGCAGTACTTC

length: 13
V: TRBV28
D: .
J: TRBJ1-2
size: .
CDR3: CASSLGQNYGYTF
DNA: TGTGCCAGCAGTTTGGGGCAGAACTATGGCTACACCTTC

length: 15
V: TRBV18
D: .
J: TRBJ1-1
size: .
CDR3: CASSLNGGMNTEAFF
DNA: TGTGCCAGCTCACTCAACGGAGGTATGAACACTGAAGCTTTCTTT

length: 14
V: TRBV5-4
D: .
J: TRBJ1-1
size: .
CDR3: CASGSLARNTEAFF
DNA: TGTGCCAGCGGCTCCCTGGCCAGGAACACTGAAGCTTTCTTT

length: 14
V: TRBV28
D: .
J: TRBJ1-1
size: .
CDR3: CASIPPTRDTEAFF
DNA: TGTGCCAGCATTCCGCCAACCCGCGACACTGAAGCTTTCTTT

length: 15
V: TRBV7-9
D: TRBD1
J: TRBJ2-5
size: .
CDR3: CASSFATGGQETQYF
DNA: TGTGCCAGCAGCTTTGCGACAGGGGGCCAAGAGACCCAGTACTTC

length: 16
V: TRBV6-2/TRBV6-3
D: .
J: TRBJ1-1
size: .
CDR3: CASSYSRRGRSAEAFF
DNA: TGTGCCAGCAGTTACTCGAGGCGGGGTAGGTCAGCTGAAGCTTTCTTT

length: 16
V: TRBV27
D: TRBD2
J: TRBJ2-7
size: .
CDR3: CASSPSSGRAFYEQYF
DNA: TGTGCCAGCAGTCCTAGTAGCGGGAGGGCCTTCTACGAGCAGTACTTC

length: 18
V: TRBV7-2
D: TRBD2
J: TRBJ2-3
size: .
CDR3: CASSLGTSGSFGTDTQYF
DNA: TGTGCCAGCAGCTTAGGGACTAGCGGGAGCTTCGGCACAGATACGCAGTATTTT

length: 17
V: TRBV5-1
D: TRBD2
J: TRBJ2-3
size: .
CDR3: CASSLFGGRGSTDTQYF
DNA: TGCGCCAGCAGCTTGTTTGGCGGGAGGGGTAGCACAGATACGCAGTATTTT

length: 14
V: TRBV6-5
D: TRBD2
J: TRBJ2-6
size: .
CDR3: CASSGGSGANVLTF
DNA: TGTGCCAGCAGCGGGGGGTCCGGGGCCAACGTCCTGACTTTC

length: 14
V: TRBV6-5
D: TRBD1
J: TRBJ2-7
size: .
CDR3: CASLGWGQGDEQYF
DNA: TGTGCCAGCCTCGGATGGGGACAGGGGGACGAGCAGTACTTC

length: 12
V: TRBV30
D: TRBD1
J: TRBJ1-2
size: .
CDR3: CAWGQVWAGYTF
DNA: TGTGCCTGGGGACAGGTCTGGGCGGGCTACACCTTC

length: 15
V: TRBV5-4
D: TRBD1
J: TRBJ1-2
size: .
CDR3: CASSPGTGNNYGYTF
DNA: TGTGCCAGCAGCCCCGGGACAGGGAATAACTATGGCTACACCTTC

length: 15
V: TRBV19
D: TRBD1
J: TRBJ2-2
size: few
CDR3: CASSSQDRDTGELFF
DNA: TGTGCCAGTAGTAGCCAGGACAGGGACACCGGGGAGCTGTTTTTT

length: 15
V: TRBV6-5
D: TRBD2
J: TRBJ2-7
size: .
CDR3: CASSSTSGPPHEQYF
DNA: TGTGCCAGCAGTTCCACTAGCGGACCGCCCCACGAGCAGTACTTC

length: 19
V: TRBV19
D: .
J: TRBJ1-2
size: .
CDR3: CASSFAGTAGVGGNYGYTF
DNA: TGTGCCAGTAGTTTCGCCGGGACGGCCGGTGTGGGGGGAAACTATGGCTACACCTTC

length: 12
V: TRBV6-2/TRBV6-3
D: .
J: TRBJ2-5
size: few
CDR3: CASSYPMPAQYF
DNA: TGTGCCAGCAGTTACCCGATGCCGGCCCAGTACTTC

length: 10
V: TRBV29-1
D: TRBD1
J: TRBJ1-1
size: .
CDR3: CSVTQGVAFF
DNA: TGCAGCGTTACCCAGGGGGTGGCTTTCTTT

length: 20
V: TRBV9
D: TRBD1
J: TRBJ2-5
size: .
CDR3: CASSQGQHRVFIWDQETQYF
DNA: TGTGCCAGCAGCCAGGGACAGCACCGTGTTTTCATCTGGGACCAAGAGACCCAGTACTTC

length: 19
V: TRBV2
D: TRBD2
J: TRBJ2-1
size: .
CDR3: CASSERPGSGRAVYNEQFF
DNA: TGTGCCAGCAGTGAAAGGCCGGGTAGCGGGAGGGCCGTGTACAATGAGCAGTTCTTC

length: 14
V: TRBV6-2/TRBV6-3
D: TRBD1
J: TRBJ1-4
size: .
CDR3: CASSLPTGQVKLFF
DNA: TGTGCCAGCAGTCTCCCGACGGGACAGGTTAAACTGTTTTTT

length: 16
V: TRBV20-1
D: TRBD2
J: TRBJ2-3
size: .
CDR3: CSARAAGLAFTDTQYF
DNA: TGCAGTGCTCGTGCCGCGGGACTAGCGTTCACAGATACGCAGTATTTT

length: 14
V: TRBV30
D: .
J: TRBJ1-1
size: .
CDR3: CAWSVTRTGTEAFF
DNA: TGTGCCTGGAGTGTAACCCGAACGGGGACAGAAGCTTTCTTT

length: 16
V: TRBV7-3
D: TRBD2
J: TRBJ2-1
size: .
CDR3: CASSSTSGRAYNEQFF
DNA: TGTGCCAGCAGCTCTACTAGCGGGAGAGCCTACAATGAGCAGTTCTTC

length: 17
V: TRBV5-1
D: .
J: TRBJ1-3
size: .
CDR3: CASSLEFREYSGNTIYF
DNA: TGCGCCAGCAGCTTGGAATTTCGCGAATACTCTGGAAACACCATATATTTT

length: 15
V: TRBV27
D: TRBD2
J: TRBJ2-3
size: .
CDR3: CASSFSGGSGDTQYF
DNA: TGTGCCAGCAGTTTCTCGGGAGGGAGTGGGGATACGCAGTATTTT

length: 13
V: TRBV7-9
D: .
J: TRBJ1-1
size: .
CDR3: CASSPRRTGIAFF
DNA: TGTGCCAGCAGCCCGCGGAGGACCGGAATAGCTTTCTTT

length: 13
V: TRBV12-3/TRBV12-4
D: .
J: TRBJ1-3
size: .
CDR3: CASSLGQRNTIYF
DNA: TGTGCCAGCAGTTTGGGGCAGCGAAACACCATATATTTT